These T cell receptor beta chains were read from a single sample in a study of neurological immune-mediated disorders. A single record per CDR3 protein comes from TCRdb applying MiXCR to the 5' RACE reads. The sample yields over 50,000 distinct CDR3 sequences, roughly 5% seen once. Material: PBMCs. The receptor source for this set is a human donor with multiple sclerosis. The donor label of this sample is uncertain. The conserved cysteine and the conserved F or W are not part of the CDR3 here. Clone size is given for some rows only: seen once, a few or many times, or a class if the clone is expanded.

many,TRBV5-1,TRBJ2-3,ASSLAQLTDTQY
many,TRBV9,TRBJ1-6,ASSPDSTRNSPLH
many,TRBV5-1,TRBJ1-1,ASSLAGGQRDTEAF
many,TRBV10-3,TRBJ2-1,AISDPPGTSGAQSSYNEQF
many,TRBV20-1,TRBJ1-1,SARKTANTEAF
many,TRBV5-1,TRBJ2-3,ASSQGQVYTDTQY
many,TRBV5-1,TRBJ2-4,ASSLAQGSNNIQY
many,TRBV5-1,TRBJ2-7,ASRPYTGTASYEQY
many,TRBV5-1,TRBJ2-2,ASSLGGGTGELF
many,TRBV10-3,TRBJ2-6,AISDSGANVLT
many,TRBV20-1,TRBJ2-1,SAKDYISSYNEQF
many,TRBV4-1,TRBJ1-1,ASSRLTGERAEAF
many,TRBV5-1,TRBJ1-5,ASSPTDPGNQPQH
many,TRBV5-1,TRBJ2-3,ASTQRGYSTDTQY
many,TRBV7-9,TRBJ1-2,ASSSDSNYGYT
many,TRBV15,TRBJ2-7,ATSRGEVGGADNEQY
many,TRBV5-1,TRBJ2-1,ASSLDRLISYNEQF
NA,TRBV18,TRBJ1-4,ASSPGEKLF
many,TRBV7-8,TRBJ1-5,ASSPVGGLNQPQH
many,TRBV29-1,TRBJ2-7,SVKRTGGDEQY
many,TRBV5-1,TRBJ2-3,ASSLSGGGLTDTQY
many,TRBV20-1,TRBJ1-1,SARESVGTEAF
many,TRBV11-3,TRBJ2-7,ASSLAGDSSYEQY
many,TRBV4-2,TRBJ1-2,ASSQEAGRDYGYT
many,TRBV9,TRBJ1-1,ASSVAAQGEGSEAF
many,TRBV20-1,TRBJ1-5,SARDIGQGADQPQH
many,TRBV10-3,TRBJ2-7,ATRPESYEQY
NA,TRBV19,TRBJ1-1,ASSIGTGQRFTEAF
many,TRBV5-1,TRBJ2-7,ASSRRGSYEQY
many,TRBV7-6,TRBJ2-7,ASSSPGDGGSYEQY
many,TRBV5-1,TRBJ1-1,ASSFRRQVDQAF
many,TRBV20-1,TRBJ1-1,SARDAWGREGEFEAF
many,TRBV6-5,TRBJ1-2,ASSPGGGLDGYT
many,TRBV5-6,TRBJ1-4,ASSSPTGGREKLF
many,TRBV20-1,TRBJ2-3,SARFPSLSRTDTQY
many,TRBV3-1,TRBJ2-1,ASSRAQGAVYEQF